This TCR beta chain was sequenced for a study of blood T cell repertoires in COVID-19. At the level of the study: T cells, B-cell-depleted T cells, or PBMCs provided the cDNA or gDNA that served as material.

Libraries were prepared by immunoSEQ multiplex PCR; TCRdb keeps only in-frame clonotypes and omits some of them. This sample carries approximately 150,000 clones, about 88% of them seen once, and the ten largest clones take around 1%. Trimming shortened V by 0 bases and J by 0 bases, and 12 bases separated the two germline ends. The CDR3 length is 17 residues. Germline-derived CDR1 and CDR2 are MNHEY and SVGEGT. Sequencing was performed on peripheral blood. V gene TRBV6-2 or TRBV6-3 combines with J gene TRBJ1-3; D might be TRBD1 (5 bases). The TCR comes from a middle-aged man with acute or convalescent COVID-19. The CDR3: CASSYSLQDPSGNTIYF. The CDR3, as DNA: TGTGCCAGCAGTTACTCCCTACAGGACCCCTCTGGAAACACCATATATTTT.